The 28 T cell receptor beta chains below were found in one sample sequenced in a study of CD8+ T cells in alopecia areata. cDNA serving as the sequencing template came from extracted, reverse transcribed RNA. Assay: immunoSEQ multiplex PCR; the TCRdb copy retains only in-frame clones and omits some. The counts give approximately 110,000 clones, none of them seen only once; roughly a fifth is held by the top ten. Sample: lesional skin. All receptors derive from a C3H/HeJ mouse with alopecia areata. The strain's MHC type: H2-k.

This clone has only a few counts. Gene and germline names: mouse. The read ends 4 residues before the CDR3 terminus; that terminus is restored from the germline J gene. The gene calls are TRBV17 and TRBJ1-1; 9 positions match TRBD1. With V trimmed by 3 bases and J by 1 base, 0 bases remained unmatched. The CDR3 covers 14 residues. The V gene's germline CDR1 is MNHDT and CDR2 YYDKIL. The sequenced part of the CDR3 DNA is TGTGCTAGCAGTAGGGGACAGGGGAACACA. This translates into CASSRGQGNT. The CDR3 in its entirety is CASSRGQGNTEVFF. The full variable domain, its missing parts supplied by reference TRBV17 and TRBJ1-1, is DTTVKQNPRYKLARVGKPVNLICSQTMNHDTMYWYQKKPNQAPKLLLFYYDKILNREADTFEKFQSSRPNNSFCSLYIGSAGLEYSAMYLCASSRGQGNTEVFFGKGTRLTVV.

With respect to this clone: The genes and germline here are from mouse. CDR3 amino acids: CASSPQLGGYAEQFF. The part of the CDR3 DNA that was read is TGTGCCAGCAGTCCACAACTGGGGGGCTATGCT. The chain couples TRBV13-1 to TRBJ2-1; TRBD2 matches at 9 bases. With the read ending 4 residues before the CDR3 end, the germline J gene is used to fill in that end. Trimming removed 4 bases from V and 3 bases from J; junction bases left unmatched: 5. The CDR3 extends over 15 amino acids. CDR1 is NSHNY and CDR2 is SYGAGN in the germline V gene.

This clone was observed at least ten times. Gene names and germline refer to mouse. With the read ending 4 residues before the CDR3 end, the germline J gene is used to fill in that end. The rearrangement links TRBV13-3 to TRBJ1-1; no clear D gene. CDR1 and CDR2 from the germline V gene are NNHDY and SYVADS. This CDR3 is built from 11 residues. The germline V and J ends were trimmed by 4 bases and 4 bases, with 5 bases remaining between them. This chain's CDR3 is CASSPSTEVFF. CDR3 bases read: TGTGCCAGCAGTCCCAGCACA.

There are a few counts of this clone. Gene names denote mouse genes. The CDR3 loop is CTCSAEKGGHNYAEQFF. The CDR3 DNA, read in part, is TGCACCTGCAGTGCAGAAAAGGGGGGGCATAACTATGCT. The chain is built from TRBV1 and TRBJ2-1; 8 nucleotides match TRBD2. The CDR3 is cut off 4 residues early in the read; its end comes from the germline J gene. The germline gives CDR1 NSQYPW, CDR2 LRSPGD (reference sequence). The CDR3 totals 17 residues. Unmatched junction bases numbered 4, after V lost 0 bases and J lost 0 bases. Based on the CDR3 plus reference TRBV1 and TRBJ2-1, the full variable domain is VTLLEQNPRWRLVPRGQAVNLRCILKNSQYPWMSWYQQDLQKQLQWLFTLRSPGDKEVKSLPGADYLATRVTDTELRLQVANMSQGRTLYCTCSAEKGGHNYAEQFFGPGTRLTVL.

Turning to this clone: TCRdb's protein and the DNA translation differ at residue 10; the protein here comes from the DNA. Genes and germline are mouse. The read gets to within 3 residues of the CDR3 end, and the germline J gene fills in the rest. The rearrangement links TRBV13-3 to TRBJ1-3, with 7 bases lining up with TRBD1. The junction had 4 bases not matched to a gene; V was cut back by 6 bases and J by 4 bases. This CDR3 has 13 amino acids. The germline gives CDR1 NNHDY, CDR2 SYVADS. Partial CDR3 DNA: TGTGCCAGCACCCCGGACAGGGGAAATACG. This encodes CASTPDRGNT. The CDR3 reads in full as CASTPDRGNTLYF.

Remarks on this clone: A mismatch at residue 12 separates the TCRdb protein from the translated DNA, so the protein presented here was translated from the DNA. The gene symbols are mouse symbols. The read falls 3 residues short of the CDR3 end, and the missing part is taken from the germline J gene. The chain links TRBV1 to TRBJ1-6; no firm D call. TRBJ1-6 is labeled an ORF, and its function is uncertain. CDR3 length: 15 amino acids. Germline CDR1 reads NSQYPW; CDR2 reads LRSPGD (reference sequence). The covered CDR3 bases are TGCCCCTGCAGTGCTTCAGCTTCCTATAATTCGCCC. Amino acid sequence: CPCSASASYNSP. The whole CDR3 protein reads CPCSASASYNSPLYF.

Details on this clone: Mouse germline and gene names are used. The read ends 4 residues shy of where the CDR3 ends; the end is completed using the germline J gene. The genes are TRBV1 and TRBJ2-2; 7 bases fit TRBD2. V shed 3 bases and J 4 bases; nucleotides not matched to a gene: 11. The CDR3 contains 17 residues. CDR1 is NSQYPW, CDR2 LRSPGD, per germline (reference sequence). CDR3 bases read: TGCACCTGCAGTGCGGCCCACTGGGGTGGAGGCACCGGG. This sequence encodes CTCSAAHWGGGTG. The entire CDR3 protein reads CTCSAAHWGGGTGQLYF.

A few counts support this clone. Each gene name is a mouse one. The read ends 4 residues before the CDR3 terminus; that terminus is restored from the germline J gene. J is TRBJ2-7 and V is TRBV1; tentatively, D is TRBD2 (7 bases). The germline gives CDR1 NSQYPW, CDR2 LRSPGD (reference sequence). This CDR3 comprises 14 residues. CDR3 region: CTCRNGGGGYEQYF. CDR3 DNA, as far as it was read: TGCACCTGCAGGAACGGAGGGGGGGGGTAT.

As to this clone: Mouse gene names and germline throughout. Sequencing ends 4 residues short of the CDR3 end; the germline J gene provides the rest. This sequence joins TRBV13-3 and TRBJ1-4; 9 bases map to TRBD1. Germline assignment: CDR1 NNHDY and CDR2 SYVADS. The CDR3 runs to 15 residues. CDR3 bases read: TGTGCCAGCAGTGACCGGGACAGGGAGGCCGAA. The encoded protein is CASSDRDREAE. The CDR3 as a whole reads CASSDRDREAERLFF.

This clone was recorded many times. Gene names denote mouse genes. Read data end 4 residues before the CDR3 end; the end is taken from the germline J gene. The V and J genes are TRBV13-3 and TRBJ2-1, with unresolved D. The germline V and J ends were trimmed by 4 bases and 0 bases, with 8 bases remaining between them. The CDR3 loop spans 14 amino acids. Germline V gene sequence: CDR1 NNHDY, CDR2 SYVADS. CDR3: CASSPTNNYAEQFF. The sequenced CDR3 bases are TGTGCCAGCAGTCCGACAAATAACTATGCT.

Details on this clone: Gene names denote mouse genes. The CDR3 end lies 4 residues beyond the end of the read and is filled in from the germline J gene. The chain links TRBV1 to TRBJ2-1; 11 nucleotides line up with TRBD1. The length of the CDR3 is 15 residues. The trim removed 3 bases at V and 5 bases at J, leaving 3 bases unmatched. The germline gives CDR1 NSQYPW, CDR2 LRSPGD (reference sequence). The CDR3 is CTCSAMDRGHAEQFF. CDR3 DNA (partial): TGCACCTGCAGTGCGATGGACAGGGGGCATGCT.

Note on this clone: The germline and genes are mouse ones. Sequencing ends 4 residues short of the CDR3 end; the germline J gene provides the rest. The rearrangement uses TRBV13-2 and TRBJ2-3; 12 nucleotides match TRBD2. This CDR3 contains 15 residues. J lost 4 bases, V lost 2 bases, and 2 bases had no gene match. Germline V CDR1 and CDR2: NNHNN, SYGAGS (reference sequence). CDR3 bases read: TGTGCCAGCGGTGAAGGGACTGGGGGGACAGAA. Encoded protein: CASGEGTGGTE. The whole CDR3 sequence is CASGEGTGGTETLYF.

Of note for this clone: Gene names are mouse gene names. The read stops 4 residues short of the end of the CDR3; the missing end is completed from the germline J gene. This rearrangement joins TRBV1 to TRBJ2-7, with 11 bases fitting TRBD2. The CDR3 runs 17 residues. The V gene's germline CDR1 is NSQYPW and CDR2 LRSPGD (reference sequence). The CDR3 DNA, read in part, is TGCACCTGCAGTGCAGCCTCGAAGGGGGACTGGGGGTAT. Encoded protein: CTCSAASKGDWGY. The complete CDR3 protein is CTCSAASKGDWGYEQYF.

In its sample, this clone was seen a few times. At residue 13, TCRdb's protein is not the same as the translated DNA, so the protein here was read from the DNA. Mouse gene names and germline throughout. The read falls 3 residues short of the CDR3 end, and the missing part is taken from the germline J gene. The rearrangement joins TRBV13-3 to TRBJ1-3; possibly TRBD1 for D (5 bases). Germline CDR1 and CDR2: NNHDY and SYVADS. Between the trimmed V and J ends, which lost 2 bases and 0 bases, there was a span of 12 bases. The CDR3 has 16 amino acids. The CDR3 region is CASSEGWGSSGNTLYF. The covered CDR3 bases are TGTGCCAGCAGTGAGGGCTGGGGGAGTTCTGGAAATACG.

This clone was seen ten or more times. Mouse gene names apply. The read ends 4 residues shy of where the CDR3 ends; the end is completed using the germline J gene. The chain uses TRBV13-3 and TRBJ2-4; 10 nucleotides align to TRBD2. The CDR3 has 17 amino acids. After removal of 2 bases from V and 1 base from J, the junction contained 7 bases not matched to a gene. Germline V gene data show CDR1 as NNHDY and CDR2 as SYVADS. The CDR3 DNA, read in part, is TGTGCCAGCAGTGAAACTGGGGGGGAATTGGGTCAAAAC. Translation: CASSETGGELGQN. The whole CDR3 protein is CASSETGGELGQNTLYF.

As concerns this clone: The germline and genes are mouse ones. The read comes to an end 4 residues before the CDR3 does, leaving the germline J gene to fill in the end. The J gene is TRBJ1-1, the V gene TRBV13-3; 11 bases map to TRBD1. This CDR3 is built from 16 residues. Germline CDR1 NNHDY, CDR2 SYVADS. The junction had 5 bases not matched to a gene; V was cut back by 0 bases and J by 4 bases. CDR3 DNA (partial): TGTGCCAGCAGTGATGCGGGACAGGGGGAGATCACA. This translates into CASSDAGQGEIT. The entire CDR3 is CASSDAGQGEITEVFF.

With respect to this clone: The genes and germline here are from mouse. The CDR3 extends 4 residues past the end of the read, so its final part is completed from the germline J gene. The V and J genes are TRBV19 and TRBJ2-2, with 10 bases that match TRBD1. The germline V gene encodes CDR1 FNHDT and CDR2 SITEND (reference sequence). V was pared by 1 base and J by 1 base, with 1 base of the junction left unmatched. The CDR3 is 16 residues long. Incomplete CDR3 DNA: TGTGCCAGCAGTATATGGGACAGGGGAAACACCGGG. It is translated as CASSIWDRGNTG. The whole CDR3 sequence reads CASSIWDRGNTGQLYF. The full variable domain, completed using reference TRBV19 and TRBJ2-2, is GGIITQTPKFLIGQEGQKLTLKCQQNFNHDTMYWYRQDSGKGLRLIYYSITENDLQKGDLSEGYDASREKKSSFSLTVTSAQKNEMAVFLCASSIWDRGNTGQLYFGEGSKLTVL.

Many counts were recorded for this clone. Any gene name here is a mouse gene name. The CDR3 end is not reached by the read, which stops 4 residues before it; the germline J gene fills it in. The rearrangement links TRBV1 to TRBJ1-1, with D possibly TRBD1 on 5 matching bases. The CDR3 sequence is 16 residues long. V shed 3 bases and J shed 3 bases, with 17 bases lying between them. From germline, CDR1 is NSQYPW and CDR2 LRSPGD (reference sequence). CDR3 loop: CTCSAPDRSGHTEVFF. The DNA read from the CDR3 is TGCACCTGCAGTGCCCCTGACAGATCCGGCCACACA. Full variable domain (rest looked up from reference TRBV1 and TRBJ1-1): VTLLEQNPRWRLVPRGQAVNLRCILKNSQYPWMSWYQQDLQKQLQWLFTLRSPGDKEVKSLPGADYLATRVTDTELRLQVANMSQGRTLYCTCSAPDRSGHTEVFFGKGTRLTVV.

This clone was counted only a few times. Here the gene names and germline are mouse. CDR3: CASRGLGGGGAEQFF. CDR3 bases read: TGTGCCAGCAGGGGACTGGGGGGAGGAGGTGCT. The chain recombines TRBV13-3 with TRBJ2-1; the match to TRBD2 covers 12 bases. The missing CDR3 end, 4 residues past where the read stops, is filled in from the germline J gene. Losses at the gene ends were 5 bases for V and 6 bases for J; bases not matched to a gene: 6. Per the germline V gene, CDR1 is NNHDY and CDR2 is SYVADS. CDR3 length: 15 residues.

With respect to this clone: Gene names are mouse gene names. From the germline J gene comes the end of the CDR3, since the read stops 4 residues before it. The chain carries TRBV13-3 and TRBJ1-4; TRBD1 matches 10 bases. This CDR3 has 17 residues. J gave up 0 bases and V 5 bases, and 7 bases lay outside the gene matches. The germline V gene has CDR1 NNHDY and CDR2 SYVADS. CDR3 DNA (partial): TGTGCCAGCAGACCTGGGACAGGGGAAATTTCCAACGAA. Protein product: CASRPGTGEISNE. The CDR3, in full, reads CASRPGTGEISNERLFF.

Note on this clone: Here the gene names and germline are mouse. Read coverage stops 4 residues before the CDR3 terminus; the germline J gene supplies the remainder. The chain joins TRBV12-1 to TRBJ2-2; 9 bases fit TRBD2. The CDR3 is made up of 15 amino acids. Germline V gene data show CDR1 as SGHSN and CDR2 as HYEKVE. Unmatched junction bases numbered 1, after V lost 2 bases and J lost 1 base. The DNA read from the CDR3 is TGTGCCAGCTCTCCTGGGGGGGAAAACACCGGG. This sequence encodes CASSPGGENTG. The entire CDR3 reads CASSPGGENTGQLYF.

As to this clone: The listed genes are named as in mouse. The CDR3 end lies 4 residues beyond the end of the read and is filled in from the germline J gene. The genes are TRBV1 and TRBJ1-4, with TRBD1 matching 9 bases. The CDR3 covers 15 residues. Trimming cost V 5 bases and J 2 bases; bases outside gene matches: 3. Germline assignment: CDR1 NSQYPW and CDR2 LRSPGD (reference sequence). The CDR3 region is CTCSLTGGSNERLFF. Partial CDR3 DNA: TGCACCTGCAGTCTCACAGGGGGCTCCAACGAA.

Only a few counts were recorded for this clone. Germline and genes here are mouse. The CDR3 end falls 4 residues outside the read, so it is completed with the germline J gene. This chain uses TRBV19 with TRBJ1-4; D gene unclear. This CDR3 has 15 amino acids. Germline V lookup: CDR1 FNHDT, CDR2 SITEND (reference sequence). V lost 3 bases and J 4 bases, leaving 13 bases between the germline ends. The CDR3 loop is CASSTLRSVNERLFF. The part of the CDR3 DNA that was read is TGTGCCAGCAGTACCCTCCGGTCAGTCAACGAA.

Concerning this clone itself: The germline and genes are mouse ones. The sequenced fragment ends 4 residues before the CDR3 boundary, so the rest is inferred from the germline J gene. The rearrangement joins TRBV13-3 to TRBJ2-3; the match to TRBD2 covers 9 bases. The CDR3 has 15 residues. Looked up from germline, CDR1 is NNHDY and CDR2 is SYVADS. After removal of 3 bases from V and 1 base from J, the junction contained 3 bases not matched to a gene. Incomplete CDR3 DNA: TGTGCCAGCAGTGCTGGGGGGGACGGTGCAGAA. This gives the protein CASSAGGDGAE. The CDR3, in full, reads CASSAGGDGAETLYF.

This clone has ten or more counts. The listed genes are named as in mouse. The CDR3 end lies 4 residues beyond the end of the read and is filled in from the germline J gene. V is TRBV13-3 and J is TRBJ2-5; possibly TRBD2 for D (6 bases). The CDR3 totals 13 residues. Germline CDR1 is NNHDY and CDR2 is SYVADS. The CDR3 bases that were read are TGTGCCAGCAGTGTGGGGGAGCGAGAC. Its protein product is CASSVGERD. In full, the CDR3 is CASSVGERDTQYF.

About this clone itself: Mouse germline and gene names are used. The CDR3 loop is CASSLGQGYSDYTF. The sequenced CDR3 bases are TGTGCCAGCAGCCTGGGACAGGGGTACTCC. The chain uses TRBV19 and TRBJ1-2; 10 nucleotides agree with TRBD1. The read halts 4 residues ahead of the CDR3 end, with the missing end drawn from the germline J gene. The CDR3 spans 14 residues. Trimming cost V 5 bases and J 3 bases; bases outside gene matches: 4. CDR1 and CDR2 from the germline V gene are FNHDT and SITEND (reference sequence).

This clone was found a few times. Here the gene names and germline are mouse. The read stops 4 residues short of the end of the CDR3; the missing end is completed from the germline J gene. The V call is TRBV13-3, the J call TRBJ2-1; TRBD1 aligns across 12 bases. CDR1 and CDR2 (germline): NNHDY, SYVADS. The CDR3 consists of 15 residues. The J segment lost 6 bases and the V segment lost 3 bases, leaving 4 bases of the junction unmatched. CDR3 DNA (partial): TGTGCCAGCAGTGCGGGACAGGGGGCAAGTGCT. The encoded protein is CASSAGQGASA. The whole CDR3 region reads CASSAGQGASAEQFF.

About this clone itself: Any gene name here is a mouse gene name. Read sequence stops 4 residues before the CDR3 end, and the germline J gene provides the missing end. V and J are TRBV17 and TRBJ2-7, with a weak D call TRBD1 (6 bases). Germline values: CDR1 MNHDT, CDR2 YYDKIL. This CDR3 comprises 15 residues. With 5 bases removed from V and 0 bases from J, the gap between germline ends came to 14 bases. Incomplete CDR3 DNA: TGTGCTAGCAGTTTGTCGGGACAATCCTCCTAT. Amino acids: CASSLSGQSSY. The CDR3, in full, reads CASSLSGQSSYEQYF.